A selection of T cell receptor beta chains follows, all from one sample in a study of vaccination effects on CD4 cells after COVID-19. Generated by immunoSEQ multiplex PCR, the TCRdb table keeps only in-frame clones and is missing some. The table lists fewer than 80,000 clones, roughly 74% of them singletons. The antigens for these receptors are not known. The material was CD4+ T cells from PBMCs cultured with HCoV-229E spike peptides, obtained after COVID-19 vaccination. Receptors were obtained from a human donor who received a COVID-19 vaccine. The CDR3 runs from the conserved cysteine through the conserved F or W. A D gene is named only where the DNA matches it firmly. Rows give clone size only sometimes, using once, few, many, or a class for an expanded clone.

j_call d_call v_call cdr3_length clone_size cdr3_aa cdr3_nt
TRBJ2-2 TRBD2 TRBV4-1 18 NA CASSLRGIGRETTGELFF TGCGCCAGCAGCCTCCGCGGCATTGGGAGGGAGACCACCGGGGAGCTGTTTTTT
TRBJ1-2 NA TRBV3-1/TRBV3-2 15 NA CASSHLSSSNYGYTF TGTGCCAGCAGCCACCTCTCAAGTTCTAACTATGGCTACACCTTC
TRBJ1-1 TRBD1 TRBV23-1 14 NA CASSCKGAANEAFF TGCGCCAGCAGCTGCAAGGGGGCCGCAAATGAAGCTTTCTTT
TRBJ2-3 NA TRBV5-4 15 NA CASSSATGPTDTQYF TGTGCCAGCAGCTCTGCTACAGGGCCCACAGATACGCAGTATTTT
TRBJ1-5 TRBD1 TRBV19 17 few CASSGDRALRTPQPQHF TGTGCCAGTAGTGGGGACAGGGCCCTTAGGACACCCCAGCCCCAGCATTTT
TRBJ2-1 NA TRBV27 15 NA CASSVRIDSYNEQFF TGTGCCAGCAGCGTAAGAATAGACAGCTACAATGAGCAGTTCTTC
TRBJ2-5 TRBD2 TRBV4-1 15 NA CASSRAGGTQETQYF TGCGCCAGCAGCCGAGCGGGGGGGACCCAAGAGACCCAGTACTTC
TRBJ2-3 NA TRBV11-3 13 NA CASRFWVAFEQYF TGTGCCAGCAGGTTTTGGGTAGCATTTGAGCAGTATTTT
TRBJ1-1 TRBD1 TRBV30 15 NA CAWKRGDRANTEAFF TGTGCCTGGAAACGGGGGGACAGGGCGAACACTGAAGCTTTCTTT
TRBJ2-3 TRBD2 TRBV4-3 17 NA CASSQEPSGGPVDTQYF TGCGCCAGCAGCCAAGAACCTAGCGGGGGTCCCGTGGATACGCAGTATTTT
TRBJ2-2 NA TRBV10-1 13 few CASSRTSAGELFF TGCGCCAGCAGTCGGACATCGGCCGGGGAGCTGTTTTTT
TRBJ2-2 NA TRBV14 15 NA CASSATRLNTGELFF TGTGCCAGCAGTGCGACTAGGTTAAACACCGGGGAGCTGTTTTTT
TRBJ1-2 NA TRBV2 14 NA CASSEGGYLYGYTF TGTGCCAGCAGTGAAGGTGGTTACCTCTATGGCTACACCTTC
TRBJ1-1 TRBD1 TRBV6-5 15 NA CASSYGDRGDTEAFF TGTGCCAGCAGTTACGGGGACAGGGGGGACACTGAAGCTTTCTTT
TRBJ1-2 NA TRBV6-4 14 NA CASSPGTRGYGYTF TGTGCCAGCAGTCCAGGGACCCGCGGATATGGCTACACCTTC
TRBJ1-4 TRBD1 TRBV7-4 15 NA CASSLKRGGKEKLFF TGTGCCAGCAGCTTAAAAAGAGGGGGCAAGGAAAAACTGTTTTTT
TRBJ2-2 NA TRBV15 14 NA CATSRYTNTGELFF TGTGCCACCAGCCGATACACAAACACCGGGGAGCTGTTTTTT
TRBJ1-1 NA TRBV6-5 14 NA CASSGREVNTEAFF TGTGCCAGCAGCGGCAGGGAAGTGAACACTGAAGCTTTCTTT
TRBJ1-1 TRBD1 TRBV27 15 few CASSLGVTGEAEAFF TGTGCCAGCAGTCTAGGAGTGACAGGGGAAGCTGAAGCTTTCTTT
TRBJ2-5 NA TRBV3-1/TRBV3-2 15 NA CASSQDFRDEETQYF TGTGCCAGCAGCCAAGATTTCCGGGACGAGGAGACCCAGTACTTC
TRBJ2-4 TRBD1 TRBV19 15 NA CASSKGQGIQNIQYF TGTGCCAGTAGTAAGGGACAGGGAATCCAAAACATTCAGTACTTC
TRBJ2-3 NA TRBV5-4 15 NA CASSLSAGSTDTQYF TGTGCCAGCAGCTTGAGTGCGGGAAGCACAGATACGCAGTATTTT
TRBJ1-4 TRBD1 TRBV6-5 14 NA CASRRDRGVEKLFF TGTGCCAGCAGGAGAGACAGGGGAGTAGAAAAACTGTTTTTT
TRBJ1-2 TRBD1 TRBV5-8 15 few CASSLEGQGGDGYTF TGTGCCAGCAGCTTGGAGGGACAGGGAGGGGATGGCTACACCTTC
TRBJ2-3 TRBD2 TRBV6-1 16 few CASSELRGASTDTQYF TGTGCCAGCAGTGAACTGCGGGGGGCCTCCACAGATACGCAGTATTTT
TRBJ1-1 TRBD1 TRBV6-6 16 NA CASSYPTRGMNTEAFF TGTGCCAGCAGTTACCCCACCAGGGGGATGAACACTGAAGCTTTCTTT
TRBJ2-1 TRBD2 TRBV3-1/TRBV3-2 15 NA CASSHLRGGYNEQFF TGTGCCAGCAGCCATCTGCGGGGGGGCTACAATGAGCAGTTCTTC
TRBJ1-5 NA TRBV18 15 few CASSDSIGGNQPQHF TGTGCCAGCTCAGACTCGATTGGGGGCAATCAGCCCCAGCATTTT
TRBJ2-3 TRBD2 TRBV7-9 16 NA CASSHWTSESTDTQYF TGTGCCAGCAGCCATTGGACTAGCGAGAGCACAGATACGCAGTATTTT
TRBJ2-2 NA TRBV2 16 NA CASKLNPLTNTGELFF TGTGCCAGCAAACTAAACCCTTTAACGAACACCGGGGAGCTGTTTTTT
TRBJ1-2 NA TRBV7-9 13 once CASTQTPTIGYTF TGTGCCAGCACCCAGACCCCCACGATTGGCTACACCTTC